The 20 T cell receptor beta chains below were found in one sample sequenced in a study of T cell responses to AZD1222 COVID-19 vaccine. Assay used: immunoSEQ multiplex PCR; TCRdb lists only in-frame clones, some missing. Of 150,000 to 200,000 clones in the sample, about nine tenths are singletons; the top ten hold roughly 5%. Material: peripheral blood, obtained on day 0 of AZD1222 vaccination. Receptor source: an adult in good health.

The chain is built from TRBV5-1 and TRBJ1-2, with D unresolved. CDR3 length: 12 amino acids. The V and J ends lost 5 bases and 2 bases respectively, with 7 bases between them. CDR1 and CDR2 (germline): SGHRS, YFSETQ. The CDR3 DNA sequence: TGCGCCAGCAGACCAGAGAACTATGGCTACACCTTC. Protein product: CASRPENYGYTF.

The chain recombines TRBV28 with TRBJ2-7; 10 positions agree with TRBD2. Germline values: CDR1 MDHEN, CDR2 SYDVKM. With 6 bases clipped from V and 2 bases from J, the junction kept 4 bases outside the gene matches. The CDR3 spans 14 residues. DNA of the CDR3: TGTGCCAGCAGATTAGCGGGAGGCACCTACGAGCAGTACTTC. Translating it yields CASRLAGGTYEQYF.

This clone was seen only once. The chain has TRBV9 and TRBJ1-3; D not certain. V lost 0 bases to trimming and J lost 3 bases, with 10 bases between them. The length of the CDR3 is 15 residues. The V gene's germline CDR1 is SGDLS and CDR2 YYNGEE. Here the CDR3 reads CASSVESNGGNTIYF. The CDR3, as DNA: TGTGCCAGCAGCGTAGAAAGTAATGGTGGAAACACCATATATTTT.

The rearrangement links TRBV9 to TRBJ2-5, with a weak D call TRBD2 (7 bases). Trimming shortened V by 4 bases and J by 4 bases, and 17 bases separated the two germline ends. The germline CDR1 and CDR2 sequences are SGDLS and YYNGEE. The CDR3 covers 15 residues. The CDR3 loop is CASSPLGGPGETQYF. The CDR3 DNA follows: TGTGCCAGCAGCCCCCTCGGGGGGCCAGGAGAGACCCAGTACTTC. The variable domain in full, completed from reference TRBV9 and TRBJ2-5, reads DSGVTQTPKHLITATGQRVTLRCSPRSGDLSVYWYQQSLDQGLQFLIQYYNGEERAKGNILERFSAQQFPDLHSELNLSSLELGDSALYFCASSPLGGPGETQYFGPGTRLLVL.

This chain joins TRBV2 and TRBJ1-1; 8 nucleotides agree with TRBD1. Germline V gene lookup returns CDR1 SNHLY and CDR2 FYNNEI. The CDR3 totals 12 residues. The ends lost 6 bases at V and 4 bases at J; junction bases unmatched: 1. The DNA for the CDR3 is TGTGCCAGCAGCGACAGGGGCACTGAAGCTTTCTTT. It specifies CASSDRGTEAFF.

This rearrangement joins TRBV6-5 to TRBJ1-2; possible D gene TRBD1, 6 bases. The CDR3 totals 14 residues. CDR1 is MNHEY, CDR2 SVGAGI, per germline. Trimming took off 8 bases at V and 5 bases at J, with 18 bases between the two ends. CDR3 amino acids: CASQPPGGQYGYTF. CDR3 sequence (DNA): TGTGCCAGCCAACCCCCGGGAGGACAGTATGGCTACACCTTC.

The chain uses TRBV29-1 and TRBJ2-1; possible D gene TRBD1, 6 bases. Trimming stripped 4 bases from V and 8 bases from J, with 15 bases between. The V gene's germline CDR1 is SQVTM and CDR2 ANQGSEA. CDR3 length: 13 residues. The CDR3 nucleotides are TGCAGCGTTGGGGACATTAGAAGGGATGAGCAGTTCTTC. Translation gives CSVGDIRRDEQFF.

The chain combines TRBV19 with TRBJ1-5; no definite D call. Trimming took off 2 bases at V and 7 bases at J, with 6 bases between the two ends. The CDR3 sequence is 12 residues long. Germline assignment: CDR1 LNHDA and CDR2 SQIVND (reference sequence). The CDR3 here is CASSITGQPQHF. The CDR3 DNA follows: TGTGCCAGTAGTATAACTGGACAGCCCCAGCATTTT. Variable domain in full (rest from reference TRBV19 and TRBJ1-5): DGGITQSPKYLFRKEGQNVTLSCEQNLNHDAMYWYRQDPGQGLRLIYYSQIVNDFQKGDIAEGYSVSREKKESFPLTVTSAQKNPTAFYLCASSITGQPQHFGDGTRLSIL.

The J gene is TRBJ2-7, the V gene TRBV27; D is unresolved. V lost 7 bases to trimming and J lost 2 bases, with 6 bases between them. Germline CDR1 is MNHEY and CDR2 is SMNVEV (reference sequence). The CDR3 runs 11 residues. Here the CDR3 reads CASTLPYEQYF. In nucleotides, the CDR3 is TGTGCCAGCACCTTGCCCTACGAGCAGTACTTC.

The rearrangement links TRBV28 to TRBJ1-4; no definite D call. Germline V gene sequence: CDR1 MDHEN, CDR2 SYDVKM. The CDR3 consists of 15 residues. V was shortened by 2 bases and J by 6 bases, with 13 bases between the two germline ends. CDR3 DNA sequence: TGTGCCAGCAGTTTACGAGGGTTTTCGGATGAAAAACTGTTTTTT. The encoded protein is CASSLRGFSDEKLFF. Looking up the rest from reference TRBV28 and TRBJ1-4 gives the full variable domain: DVKVTQSSRYLVKRTGEKVFLECVQDMDHENMFWYRQDPGLGLRLIYFSYDVKMKEKGDIPEGYSVSREKKERFSLILESASTNQTSMYLCASSLRGFSDEKLFFGSGTQLSVL.

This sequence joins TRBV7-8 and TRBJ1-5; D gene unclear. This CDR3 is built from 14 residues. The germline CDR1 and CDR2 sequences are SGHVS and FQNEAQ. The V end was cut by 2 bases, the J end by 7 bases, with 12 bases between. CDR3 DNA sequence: TGTGCCAGCAGCTTAAATCGTGTTGAACAGCCCCAGCATTTT. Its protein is CASSLNRVEQPQHF.

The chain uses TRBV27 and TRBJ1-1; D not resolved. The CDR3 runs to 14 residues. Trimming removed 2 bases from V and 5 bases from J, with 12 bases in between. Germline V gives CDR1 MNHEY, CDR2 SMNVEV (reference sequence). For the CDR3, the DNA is TGTGCCAGCAGTTTAACGGGTAGGGCGACTGAAGCTTTCTTT. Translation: CASSLTGRATEAFF.

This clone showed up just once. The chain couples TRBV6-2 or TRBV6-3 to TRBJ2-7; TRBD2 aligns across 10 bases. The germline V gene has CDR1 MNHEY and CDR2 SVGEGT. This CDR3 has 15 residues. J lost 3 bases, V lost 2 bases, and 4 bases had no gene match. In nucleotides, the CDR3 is TGTGCCAGCAGTTACAAAGGACTAGCGGACTACGAGCAGTACTTC. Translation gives CASSYKGLADYEQYF.

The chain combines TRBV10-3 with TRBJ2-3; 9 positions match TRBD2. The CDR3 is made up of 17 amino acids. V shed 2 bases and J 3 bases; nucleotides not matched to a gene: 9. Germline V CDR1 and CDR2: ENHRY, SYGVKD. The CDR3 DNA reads TGTGCCATCAGTGAGGATGGTAGCGGGAGCGTAACAGATACGCAGTATTTT. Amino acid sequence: CAISEDGSGSVTDTQYF.

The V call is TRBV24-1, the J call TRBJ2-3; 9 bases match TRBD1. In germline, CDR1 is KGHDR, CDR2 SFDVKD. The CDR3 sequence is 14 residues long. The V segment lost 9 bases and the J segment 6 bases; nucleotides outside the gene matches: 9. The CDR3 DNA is TGTGCCACCTACGGGACAGGGAGGGCTGATACGCAGTATTTT. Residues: CATYGTGRADTQYF.

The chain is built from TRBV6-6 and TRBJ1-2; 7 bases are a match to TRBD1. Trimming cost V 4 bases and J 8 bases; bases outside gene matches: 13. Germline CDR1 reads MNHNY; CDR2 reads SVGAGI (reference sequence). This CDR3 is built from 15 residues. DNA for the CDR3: TGTGCCAGCAGTTCCCGGGACAGCCCTCACGGAGGCTACACCTTC. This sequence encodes CASSSRDSPHGGYTF.

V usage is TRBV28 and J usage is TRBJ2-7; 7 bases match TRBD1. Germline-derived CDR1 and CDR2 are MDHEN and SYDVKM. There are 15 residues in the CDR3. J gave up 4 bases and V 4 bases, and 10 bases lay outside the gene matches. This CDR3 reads CASSSRQGAEYEQYF. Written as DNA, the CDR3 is TGTGCCAGCAGTTCCAGACAGGGTGCGGAGTACGAGCAGTACTTC.

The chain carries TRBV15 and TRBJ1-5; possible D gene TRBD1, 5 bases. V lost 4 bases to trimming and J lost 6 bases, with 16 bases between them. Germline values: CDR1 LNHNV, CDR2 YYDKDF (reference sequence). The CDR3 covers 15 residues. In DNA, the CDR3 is TGTGCCACCAGCACAACGGGGGGTGCTGGTCAGCCCCAGCATTTT. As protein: CATSTTGGAGQPQHF.

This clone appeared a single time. In DNA form, the CDR3 reads TGTGCCAGCAGTCCCCTCGGTTGGGGCTACACCTTC. It yields the protein CASSPLGWGYTF. The rearrangement uses TRBV28 and TRBJ1-2; D gene unclear. Germline lookup yields CDR1 MDHEN and CDR2 SYDVKM. The CDR3 runs 12 residues. Trimming left V 5 bases short and J 8 bases short, with 12 bases between.

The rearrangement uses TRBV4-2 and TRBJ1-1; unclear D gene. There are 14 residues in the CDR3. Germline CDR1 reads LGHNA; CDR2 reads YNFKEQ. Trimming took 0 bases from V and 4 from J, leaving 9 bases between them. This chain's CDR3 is CASSQEHASTEAFF. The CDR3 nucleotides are TGTGCCAGCAGCCAAGAACATGCTAGCACTGAAGCTTTCTTT.